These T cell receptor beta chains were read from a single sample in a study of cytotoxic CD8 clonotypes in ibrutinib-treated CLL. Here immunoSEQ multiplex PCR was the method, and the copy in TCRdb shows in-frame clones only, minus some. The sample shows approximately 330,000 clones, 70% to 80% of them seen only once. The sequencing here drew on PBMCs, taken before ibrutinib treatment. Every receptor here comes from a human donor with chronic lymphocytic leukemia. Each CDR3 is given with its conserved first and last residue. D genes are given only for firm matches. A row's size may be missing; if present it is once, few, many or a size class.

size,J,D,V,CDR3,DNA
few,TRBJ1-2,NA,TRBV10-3,CAARPTHDNYGYTF,TGTGCCGCCCGACCGACGCACGACAACTATGGCTACACCTTC
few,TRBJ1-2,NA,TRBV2,CASKDRGDYGYTF,TGTGCCAGCAAAGACCGTGGGGACTATGGCTACACCTTC
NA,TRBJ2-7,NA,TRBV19,CASSIFARSYEQYF,TGTGCCAGTAGTATTTTTGCCAGGAGCTACGAGCAGTACTTC
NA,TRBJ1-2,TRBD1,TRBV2,CASSDTGADYGYTF,TGTGCCAGCAGCGATACAGGGGCGGACTATGGCTACACCTTC
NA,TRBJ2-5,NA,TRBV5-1,CASSLVRETQYF,TGCGCCAGCAGCTTGGTCAGGGAGACCCAGTACTTC
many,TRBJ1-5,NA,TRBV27,CASSLQGPRSNQPQHF,TGTGCCAGCAGTTTACAGGGCCCCAGGAGCAATCAGCCCCAGCATTTT
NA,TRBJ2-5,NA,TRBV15,CATSRDRGRYQETQYF,TGTGCCACCAGCAGAGATCGGGGAAGGTACCAGGAGACCCAGTACTTC
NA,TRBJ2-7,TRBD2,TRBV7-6,CASSLAAGGSSYEQYF,TGTGCCAGCAGCTTAGCGGCGGGCGGGAGCTCCTACGAGCAGTACTTC
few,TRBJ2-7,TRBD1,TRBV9,CASSFGTGNEQYF,TGTGCCAGCAGCTTCGGGACAGGGAACGAGCAGTACTTC
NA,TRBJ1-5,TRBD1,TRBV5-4,CASSLDGQGLQPQHF,TGTGCCAGCAGCTTGGATGGACAGGGGCTCCAGCCCCAGCATTTT
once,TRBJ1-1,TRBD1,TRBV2,CASKTGESGTEAFF,TGTGCCAGCAAAACAGGGGAGTCGGGCACTGAAGCTTTCTTT
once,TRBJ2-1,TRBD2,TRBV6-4,CAIHGLASGRNEQFF,TGTGCCATTCACGGGTTGGCTAGCGGGAGAAATGAGCAGTTCTTC
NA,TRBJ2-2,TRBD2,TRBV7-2,CASSLAPGLAANTGELFF,TGTGCCAGCAGCTTAGCACCGGGACTAGCGGCGAACACCGGGGAGCTGTTTTTT
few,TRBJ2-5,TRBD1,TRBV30,CAWTGDRGETQYF,TGTGCCTGGACGGGGGACAGGGGGGAGACCCAGTACTTC
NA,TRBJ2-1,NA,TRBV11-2,CASSLGLGGNEQFF,TGTGCCAGCAGCTTAGGCCTGGGGGGCAATGAGCAGTTCTTC
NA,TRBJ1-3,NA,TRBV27,CASRLSSGNTIYF,TGTGCCAGCAGGCTGAGCTCTGGAAACACCATATATTTT
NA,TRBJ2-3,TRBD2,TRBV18,CASSPRTSGSRADTQYF,TGTGCCAGCTCACCACGGACTAGCGGGAGTAGGGCAGATACGCAGTATTTT
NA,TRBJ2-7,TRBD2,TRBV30,CAWGRAGGPHEQYF,TGTGCCTGGGGAAGAGCGGGAGGGCCCCACGAGCAGTACTTC
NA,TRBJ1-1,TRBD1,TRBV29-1,CSVGGVIGDRTNTEAFF,TGCAGCGTTGGTGGGGTAATAGGGGACAGGACGAACACTGAAGCTTTCTTT
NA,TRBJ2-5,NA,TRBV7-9,CASSSEWGVKTQYF,TGTGCCAGCAGCTCTGAATGGGGCGTAAAGACCCAGTACTTC
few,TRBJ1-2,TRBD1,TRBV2,CASSANRGGGYTF,TGTGCCAGCAGTGCCAACAGGGGTGGTGGCTACACCTTC
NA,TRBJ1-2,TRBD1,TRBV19,CASRTGGASGYTF,TGTGCCAGTAGAACAGGGGGCGCTTCTGGCTACACCTTC
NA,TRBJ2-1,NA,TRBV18,CASSPLFSSYNEQFF,TGTGCCAGCTCACCTCTCTTCAGCTCCTACAATGAGCAGTTCTTC
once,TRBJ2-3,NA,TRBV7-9,CASVEWGTDTQYF,TGTGCCAGCGTAGAGTGGGGCACAGATACGCAGTATTTT
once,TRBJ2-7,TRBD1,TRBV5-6,CASKGGWLVSYEQYF,TGTGCCAGCAAAGGGGGCTGGCTAGTCTCCTACGAGCAGTACTTC
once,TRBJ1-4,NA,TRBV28,CASSLLGGKKLFF,TGTGCCAGCAGTTTATTGGGGGGGAAAAAACTGTTTTTT
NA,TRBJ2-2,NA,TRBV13,CASSSGQSNTGELFF,TGTGCCAGCAGCTCCGGACAGTCGAACACCGGGGAGCTGTTTTTT
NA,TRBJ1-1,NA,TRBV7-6,CASSLGKNTEAFF,TGTGCCAGCAGCTTGGGAAAGAACACTGAAGCTTTCTTT
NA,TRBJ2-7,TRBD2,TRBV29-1,CSVTGTSGSYHEQYF,TGCAGCGTCACGGGGACTAGCGGGAGTTACCACGAGCAGTACTTC
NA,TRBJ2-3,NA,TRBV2,CASSVILARTDTQYF,TGTGCCAGCAGTGTAATACTTGCCCGCACAGATACGCAGTATTTT
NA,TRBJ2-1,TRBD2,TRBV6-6,CASSSRLAASSEQFF,TGTGCCAGCAGTTCCAGGCTAGCGGCGTCCAGCGAGCAGTTCTTC
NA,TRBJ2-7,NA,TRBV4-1,CASSRNRGGRTNEQYF,TGCGCCAGCAGCCGCAACAGAGGGGGGAGGACCAACGAGCAGTACTTC